The 9 T cell receptor beta chains reported below all come from one sample, sequenced in a study of T cell responses to AZD1222 COVID-19 vaccine. Generated by immunoSEQ multiplex PCR, the TCRdb table keeps only in-frame clones and is missing some. This repertoire shows 90,000 to 120,000 clones, roughly nine tenths found once; its top ten account for 2% to 3%. Sequenced here: peripheral blood, sampled 28 days after the second AZD1222 dose. These receptors all stem from an adult who received the AZD1222 COVID-19 vaccine.

V is TRBV18 and J is TRBJ1-5; D gene unclear. The V gene lost 2 bases and the J gene lost 2 bases, with 7 bases spanning the gap. This CDR3 region has 14 residues. Germline V CDR1 and CDR2: KGHSH, LQKENI. The CDR3: CASSPRSGNQPQHF. CDR3 coding DNA: TGTGCCAGCTCACCAAGGTCGGGCAATCAGCCCCAGCATTTT.

The chain carries TRBV27 and TRBJ2-5, with D possibly called TRBD1 or TRBD2 (5 bases each). Per the germline V gene, CDR1 is MNHEY and CDR2 is SMNVEV (reference sequence). The CDR3 spans 15 residues. Trimming removed 0 bases from V and 0 bases from J, with 8 bases in between. The DNA for the CDR3 is TGTGCCAGCAGTTTATCTTGGGGGAACCAAGAGACCCAGTACTTC. It codes for CASSLSWGNQETQYF.

V is TRBV3-1 (or the pseudogene TRBV3-2) and J is TRBJ2-1, with D possibly matching TRBD2 (6 bases). Germline V gene sequence: CDR1 LGHDT, CDR2 YNNKEL (reference sequence). The CDR3 is 14 amino acids. V shed 10 bases and J shed 4 bases, with 17 bases lying between them. DNA of the CDR3: TGTGCCACCACCATGGGGGGACTTTACAATGAGCAGTTCTTC. As protein: CATTMGGLYNEQFF.

CDR3: CASSLVGDSYNEQFF. The CDR3 coding sequence is TGTGCCAGCAGCTTAGTGGGGGACTCCTACAATGAGCAGTTCTTC. The V and J genes are TRBV11-2 and TRBJ2-1; either TRBD1 or TRBD2 may fit D (5 bases each). CDR1 SGHAT and CDR2 FQNNGV come from the germline V gene. V gave up 1 base and J gave up 0 bases, with 7 bases separating them. The CDR3 extends over 15 amino acids.

The chain is built from TRBV13 and TRBJ2-7; possible D gene TRBD2, 5 bases. The CDR3 consists of 12 residues. Germline CDR1 reads PRHDT; CDR2 reads FYEKMQ (reference sequence). V lost 5 bases, J lost 7 bases, and 12 bases lay in between. In nucleotides, the CDR3 is TGTGCCAGCAGCCTCGGGATGGGGGAGCAGTACTTC. Its translation: CASSLGMGEQYF.

DNA of the CDR3: TGTGCCAGCAGTGAAAGGGGGGGCGGCTTGCGAAACACCATATATTTT. Translation gives CASSERGGGLRNTIYF. V and J are TRBV2 and TRBJ1-3; D might be TRBD1 (6 bases). Germline CDR1 and CDR2: SNHLY and FYNNEI. Trimming took off 2 bases at V and 5 bases at J, with 16 bases between the two ends. CDR3 length: 16 residues.

The chain has TRBV2 and TRBJ2-2; 7 positions match TRBD2. After removal of 6 bases from V and 6 bases from J, the junction contained 10 bases not matched to a gene. The CDR3 covers 15 residues. The germline gives CDR1 SNHLY, CDR2 FYNNEI. DNA for the CDR3: TGTGCCAGCAGGTCCAGCGGGGAGTGGCCCGGGGAGCTGTTTTTT. This translates into CASRSSGEWPGELFF.

The chain employs TRBV5-4 and TRBJ2-7; a weak D match, TRBD2 (5 bases). The germline V gene has CDR1 SGHNT and CDR2 YYREEE (reference sequence). V was clipped by 0 bases and J by 3 bases, with 13 bases between them. There are 15 residues in the CDR3. Here the CDR3 DNA reads TGTGCCAGCAGCTTGGCCAGCGCTAGCAGCTACGAGCAGTACTTC. It is translated as CASSLASASSYEQYF.

In its sample, this clone was seen once. V usage is TRBV27 and J usage is TRBJ1-2, with D perhaps matching TRBD1 (5 bases). CDR1 and CDR2 (germline): MNHEY, SMNVEV (reference sequence). CDR3 length equals 15 residues. V was trimmed by 1 base and J by 5 bases, leaving 14 bases between them. The CDR3: CASSLYRGWEYGYTF. CDR3 nucleotides: TGTGCCAGCAGTTTATACCGGGGCTGGGAGTATGGCTACACCTTC.